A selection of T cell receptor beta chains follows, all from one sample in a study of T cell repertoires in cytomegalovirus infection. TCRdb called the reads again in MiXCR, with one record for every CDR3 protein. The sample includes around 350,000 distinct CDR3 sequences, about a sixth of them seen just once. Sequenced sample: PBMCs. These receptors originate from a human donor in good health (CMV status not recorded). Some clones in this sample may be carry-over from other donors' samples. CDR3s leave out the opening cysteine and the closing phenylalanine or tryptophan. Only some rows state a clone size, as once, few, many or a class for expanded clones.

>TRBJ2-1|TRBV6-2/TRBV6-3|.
ASTPRVRIANEQF
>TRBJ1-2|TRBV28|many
ASSGQGSLQYGYT
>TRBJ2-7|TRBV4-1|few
ASSLTTLAGGSYEQY
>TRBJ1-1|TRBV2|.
ASSEGPGTEAF
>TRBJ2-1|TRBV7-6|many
ASSSTRLAVYNEQF
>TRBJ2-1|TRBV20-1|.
SARARPELAGEQF
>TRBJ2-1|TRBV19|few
ASSFAEYNEQF
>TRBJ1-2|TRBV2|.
ASTSLGYGYT
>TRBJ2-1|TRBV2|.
AGRLAGGNEQF
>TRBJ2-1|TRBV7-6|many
ASSSAGGANEQF
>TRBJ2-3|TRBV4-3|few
ASSQAPSGRALDTQY
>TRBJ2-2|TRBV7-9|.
ASGSLLNTGELF
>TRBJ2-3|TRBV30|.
AWSLAPGVDTQY
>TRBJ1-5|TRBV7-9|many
ASSLSGKQPQH
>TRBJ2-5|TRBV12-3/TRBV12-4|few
ASTLGVAGEGETQY
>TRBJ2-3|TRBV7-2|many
ASSSRLGPQY
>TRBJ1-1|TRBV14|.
ASSRERQNTEAF
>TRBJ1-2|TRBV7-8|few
ASSQDGGFYGYT
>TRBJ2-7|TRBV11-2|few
ASSFEARVYEQY
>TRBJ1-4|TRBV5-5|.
ASSGRAPELGLF
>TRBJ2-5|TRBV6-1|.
ASSVLQGYPQETQY
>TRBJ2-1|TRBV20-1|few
SARVAASLTEQF
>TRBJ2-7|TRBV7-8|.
ASSSQDSVYEQY
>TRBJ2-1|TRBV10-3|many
AISGRRDPSSYNEQF
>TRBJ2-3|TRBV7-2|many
ASSTTTGDTQY
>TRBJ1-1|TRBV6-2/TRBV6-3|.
ASSYVDSEAF
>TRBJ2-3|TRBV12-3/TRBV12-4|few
ASSLGTSLSTDTQY
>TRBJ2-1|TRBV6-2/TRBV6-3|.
ASSSLGGHNEQF
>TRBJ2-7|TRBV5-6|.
ASSFRDRSSYEQY
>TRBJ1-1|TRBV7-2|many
ASSLPDRVGTEAF
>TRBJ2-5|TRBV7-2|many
ASSSDRAQETQY
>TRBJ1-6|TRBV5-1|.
ASSSDGPLGSPLH
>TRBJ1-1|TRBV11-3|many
ASSFSGVNTEAF
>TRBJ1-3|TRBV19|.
AIHSTVSSGNTIY
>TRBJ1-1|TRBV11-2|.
ASSPEWGMGTEAF
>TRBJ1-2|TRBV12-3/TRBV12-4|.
ASSPDGPRYGYT
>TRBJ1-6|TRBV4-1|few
ASSQGAREVLH
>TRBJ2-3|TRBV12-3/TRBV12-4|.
ASRGTATDTQY
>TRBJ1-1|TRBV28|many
ASSLPQTEAF
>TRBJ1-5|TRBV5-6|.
ASSLGGKQPQH
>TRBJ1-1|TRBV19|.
ASSWETEAF
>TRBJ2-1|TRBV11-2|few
ASSPSSGRTSYNEQF
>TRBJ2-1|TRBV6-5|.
ASSLRGTSGGRNEQF
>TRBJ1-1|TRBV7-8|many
ASIRDRGWTEAF
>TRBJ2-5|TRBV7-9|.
ASSLGTEQVQETQY
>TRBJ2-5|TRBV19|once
ASSPRTSGAGQETQY
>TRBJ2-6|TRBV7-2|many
ASSLRGRGRSGANVLT
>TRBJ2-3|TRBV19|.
ASSTKRESTDTQY
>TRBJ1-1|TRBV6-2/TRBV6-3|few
ASSYGFPRTDLGANTEAF
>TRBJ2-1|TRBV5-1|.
ASSWGLADLMDEQF
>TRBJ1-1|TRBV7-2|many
ASSVGGGMNTEAF
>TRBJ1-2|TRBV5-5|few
ASSPVGSGRGHGYT
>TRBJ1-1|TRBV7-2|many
ASSYRMGTEAF
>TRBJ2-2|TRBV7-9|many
ASSRTTGGYTGELF
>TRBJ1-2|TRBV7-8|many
ASSPFQYRDTNYGYT